This T cell receptor (beta chain) was sequenced during a study of Ad26.COV2.S vaccination and SARS-CoV-2 variants. For the study at large: A participant enrolled in the COV1001 Ad26.COV2.S trial arm provided the sample.

Documented treatment: some 20 received Ad26.COV2.S at low or high dose, single or two shots; 5 received placebo; per-sample allocation not given. Sampling took place 63 days after the first vaccine or placebo injection. Clones were read by immunoSEQ multiplex PCR, and TCRdb kept only the in-frame ones, dropping some. The table records about 420,000 clones, roughly 88% of them present only once. The V gene lost 4 bases and the J gene lost 9 bases, with 22 bases spanning the gap. The germline V gene has CDR1 SGHTA and CDR2 FQGNSA. CDR3 size: 16 residues. Worth noting for this clone: Its antigen is as yet unknown.

Findings and caveats of the study: Post-vaccination breadth of spike-specific CD8+ and CD4+ T cell responses was reportedly substantial.

Source: peripheral blood, taken in a trial of Ad26.COV2.S vaccine versus placebo. This clonotype originated in a person between 18 and 59 years old who received the Ad26.COV2.S COVID-19 vaccine or a placebo. V and J are TRBV7-2 and TRBJ2-1; D possibly corresponds to TRBD2 (7 bases). The CDR3 loop reads CASSSWRRGRSAEQFF. The CDR3 DNA is TGTGCCAGCAGCTCGTGGAGGCGGGGGCGGTCGGCTGAGCAGTTCTTC.